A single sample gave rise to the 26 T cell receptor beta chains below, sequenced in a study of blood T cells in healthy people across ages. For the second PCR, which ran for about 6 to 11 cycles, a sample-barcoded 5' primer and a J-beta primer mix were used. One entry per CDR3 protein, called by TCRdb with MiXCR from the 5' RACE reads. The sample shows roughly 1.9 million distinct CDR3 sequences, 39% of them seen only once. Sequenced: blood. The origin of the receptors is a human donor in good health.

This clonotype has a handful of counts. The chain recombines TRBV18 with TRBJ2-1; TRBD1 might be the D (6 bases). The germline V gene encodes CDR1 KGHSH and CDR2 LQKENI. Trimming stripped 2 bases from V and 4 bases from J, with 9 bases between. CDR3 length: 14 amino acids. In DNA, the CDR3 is TGTGCCAGCTCACCAATGACAGGTTACAATGAGCAGTTCTTC. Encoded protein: CASSPMTGYNEQFF.

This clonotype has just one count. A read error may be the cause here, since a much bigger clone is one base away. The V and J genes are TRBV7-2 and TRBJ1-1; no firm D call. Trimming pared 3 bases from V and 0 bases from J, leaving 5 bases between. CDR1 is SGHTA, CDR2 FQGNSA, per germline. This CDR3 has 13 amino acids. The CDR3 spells CASSFKMNTEAFF. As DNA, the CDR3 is TGTGCCAGCAGCTTTAAAATGAACACTGAAGCTTTCTTT.

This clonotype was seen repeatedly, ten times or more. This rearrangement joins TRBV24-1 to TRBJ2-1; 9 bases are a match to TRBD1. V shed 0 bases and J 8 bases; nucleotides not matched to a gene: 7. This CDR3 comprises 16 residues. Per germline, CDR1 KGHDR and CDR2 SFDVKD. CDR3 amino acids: CATSDLLRTGVHEQFF. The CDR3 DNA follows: TGTGCCACCAGTGATTTGCTCCGGACAGGGGTCCATGAGCAGTTCTTC.

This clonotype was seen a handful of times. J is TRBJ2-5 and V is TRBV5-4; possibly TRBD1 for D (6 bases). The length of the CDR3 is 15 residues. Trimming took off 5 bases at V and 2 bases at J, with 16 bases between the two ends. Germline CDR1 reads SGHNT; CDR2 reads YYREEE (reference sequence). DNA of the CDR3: TGTGCCAGCAGAAGTCGGACAGCCGCACAAGAGACCCAGTACTTC. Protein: CASRSRTAAQETQYF.

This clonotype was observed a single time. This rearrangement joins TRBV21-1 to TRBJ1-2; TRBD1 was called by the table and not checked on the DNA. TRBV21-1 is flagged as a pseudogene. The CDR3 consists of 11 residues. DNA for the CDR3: TGTCCCCGGGACAGGGGCTATGGCTACACCTTC. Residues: CPRDRGYGYTF.

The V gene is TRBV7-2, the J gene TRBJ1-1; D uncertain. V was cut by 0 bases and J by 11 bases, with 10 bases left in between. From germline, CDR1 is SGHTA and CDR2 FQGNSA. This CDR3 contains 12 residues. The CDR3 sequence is CASSLATVVAFF. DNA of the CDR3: TGTGCCAGCAGCTTAGCGACTGTAGTGGCTTTCTTT.

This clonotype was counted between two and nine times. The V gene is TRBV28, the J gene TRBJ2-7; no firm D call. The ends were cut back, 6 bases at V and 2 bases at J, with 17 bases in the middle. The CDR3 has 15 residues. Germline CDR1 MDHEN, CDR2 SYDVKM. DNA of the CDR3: TGTGCCAGCAGACCGGTGGCGTGGTTTCCCTACGAGCAGTACTTC. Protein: CASRPVAWFPYEQYF.

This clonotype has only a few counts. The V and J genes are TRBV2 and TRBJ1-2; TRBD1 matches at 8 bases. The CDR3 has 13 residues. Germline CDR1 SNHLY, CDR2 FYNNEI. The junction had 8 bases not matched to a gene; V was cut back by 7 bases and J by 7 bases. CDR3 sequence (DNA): TGTGCCAGCACTGAGGACAGGGCTTTTGGCTACACCTTC. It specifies CASTEDRAFGYTF.

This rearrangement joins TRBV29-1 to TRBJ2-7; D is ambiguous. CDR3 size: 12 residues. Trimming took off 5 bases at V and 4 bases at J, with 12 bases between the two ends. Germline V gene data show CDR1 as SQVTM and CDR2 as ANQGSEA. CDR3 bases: TGCAGCGTTCTCAACCGGTCTTACGAGCAGTACTTC. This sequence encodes CSVLNRSYEQYF.

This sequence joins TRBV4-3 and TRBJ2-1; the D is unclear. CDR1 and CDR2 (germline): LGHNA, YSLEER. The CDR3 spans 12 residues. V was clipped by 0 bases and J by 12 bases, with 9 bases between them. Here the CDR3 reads CASSQDGVGQFF. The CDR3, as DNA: TGCGCCAGCAGCCAAGATGGGGTCGGGCAGTTCTTC.

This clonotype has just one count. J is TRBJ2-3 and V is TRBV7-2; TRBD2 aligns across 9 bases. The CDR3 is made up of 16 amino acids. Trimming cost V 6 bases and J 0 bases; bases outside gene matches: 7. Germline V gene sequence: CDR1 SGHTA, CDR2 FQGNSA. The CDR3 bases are TGTGCCAGCAGTTTACTTCTAGCGGGGAGCACAGATACGCAGTATTTT. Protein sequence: CASSLLLAGSTDTQYF.

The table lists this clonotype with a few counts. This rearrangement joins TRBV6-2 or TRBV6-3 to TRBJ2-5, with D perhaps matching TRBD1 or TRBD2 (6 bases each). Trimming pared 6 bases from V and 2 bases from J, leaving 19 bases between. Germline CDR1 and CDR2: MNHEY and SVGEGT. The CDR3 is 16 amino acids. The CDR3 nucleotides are TGTGCCAGCAGGGAGGGGTTCACAGGGCAGCAAGAGACCCAGTACTTC. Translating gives CASREGFTGQQETQYF.

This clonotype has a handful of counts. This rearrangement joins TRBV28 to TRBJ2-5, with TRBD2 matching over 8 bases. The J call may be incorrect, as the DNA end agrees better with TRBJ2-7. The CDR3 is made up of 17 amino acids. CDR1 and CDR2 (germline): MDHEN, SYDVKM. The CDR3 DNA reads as TGTGCCAGCGGACTAGCCGGTTACGTGGGGACGCGATACGAGCAGTACTTC. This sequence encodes CASGLAGYVGTRYEQYF.

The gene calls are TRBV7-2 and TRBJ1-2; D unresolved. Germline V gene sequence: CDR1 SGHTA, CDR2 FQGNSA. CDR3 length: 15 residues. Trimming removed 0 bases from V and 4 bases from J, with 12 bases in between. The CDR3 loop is CASSLAPQVSYGYTF. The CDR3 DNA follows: TGTGCCAGCAGCTTAGCGCCTCAGGTTTCCTATGGCTACACCTTC.

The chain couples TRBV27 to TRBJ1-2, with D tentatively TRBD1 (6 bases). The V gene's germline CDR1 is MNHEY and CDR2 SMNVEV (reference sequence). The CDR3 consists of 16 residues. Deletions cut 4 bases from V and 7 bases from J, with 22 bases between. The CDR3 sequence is CASSSYPGRGWGGYTF. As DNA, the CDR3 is TGTGCCAGCAGTTCTTATCCCGGCAGGGGATGGGGTGGCTACACCTTC.

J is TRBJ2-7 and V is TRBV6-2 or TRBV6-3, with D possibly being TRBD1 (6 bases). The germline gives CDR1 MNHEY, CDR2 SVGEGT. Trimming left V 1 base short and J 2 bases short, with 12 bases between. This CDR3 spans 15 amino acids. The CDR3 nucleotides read TGTGCCAGCAGTTACTTGGGACACTTGGCCTACGAGCAGTACTTC. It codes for CASSYLGHLAYEQYF.

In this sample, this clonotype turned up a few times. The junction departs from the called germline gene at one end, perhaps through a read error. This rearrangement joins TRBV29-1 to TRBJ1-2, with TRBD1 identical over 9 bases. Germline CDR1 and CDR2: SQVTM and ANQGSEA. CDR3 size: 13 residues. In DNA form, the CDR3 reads TGCAGCGTTGTCAGAGACAGGGGGGGCGGCTACACTTTC. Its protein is CSVVRDRGGGYTF.

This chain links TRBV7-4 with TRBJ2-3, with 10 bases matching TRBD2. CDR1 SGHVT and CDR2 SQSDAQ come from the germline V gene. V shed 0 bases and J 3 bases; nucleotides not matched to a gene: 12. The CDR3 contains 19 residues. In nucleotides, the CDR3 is TGTGCCAGCAGCTTAGCGTGTCCTAGCGGGGGAGAAAGTACAGATACGCAGTATTTT. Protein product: CASSLACPSGGESTDTQYF.

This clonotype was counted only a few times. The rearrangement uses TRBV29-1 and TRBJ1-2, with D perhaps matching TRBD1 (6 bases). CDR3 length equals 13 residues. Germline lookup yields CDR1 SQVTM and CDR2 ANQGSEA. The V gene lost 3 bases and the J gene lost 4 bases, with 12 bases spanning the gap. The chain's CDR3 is CSVEGGRSYGYTF. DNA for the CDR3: TGCAGCGTTGAGGGGGGGCGAAGCTATGGCTACACCTTC.

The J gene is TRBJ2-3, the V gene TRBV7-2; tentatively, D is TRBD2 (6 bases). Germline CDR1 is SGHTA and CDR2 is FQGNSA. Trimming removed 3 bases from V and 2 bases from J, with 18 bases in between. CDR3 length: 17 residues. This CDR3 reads CASSFFAGRLSTDTQYF. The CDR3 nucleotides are TGTGCCAGCAGCTTTTTTGCGGGGCGACTCTCCACAGATACGCAGTATTTT.

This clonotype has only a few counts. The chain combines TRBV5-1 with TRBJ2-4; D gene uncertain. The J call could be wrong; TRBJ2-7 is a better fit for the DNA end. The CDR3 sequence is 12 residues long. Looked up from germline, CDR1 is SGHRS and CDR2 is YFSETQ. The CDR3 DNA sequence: TGCGCCAGCAGCGCCTATTTGGACGAGCAGTACTTC. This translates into CASSAYLDEQYF.

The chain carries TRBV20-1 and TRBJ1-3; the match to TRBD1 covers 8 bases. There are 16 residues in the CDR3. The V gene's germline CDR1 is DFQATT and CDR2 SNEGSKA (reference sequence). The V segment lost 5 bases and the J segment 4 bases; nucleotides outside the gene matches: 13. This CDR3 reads CSAFRTGWALGNTIYF. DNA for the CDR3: TGCAGTGCTTTCCGGACAGGGTGGGCCCTCGGAAACACCATATATTTT.

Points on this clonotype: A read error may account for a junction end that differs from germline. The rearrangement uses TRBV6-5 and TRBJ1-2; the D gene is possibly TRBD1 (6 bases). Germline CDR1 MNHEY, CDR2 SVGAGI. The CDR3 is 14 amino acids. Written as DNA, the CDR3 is TGTACCAGCAGCTCTGGAGGGGGAAGATTAGGCTACACCTTC. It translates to CTSSSGGGRLGYTF.

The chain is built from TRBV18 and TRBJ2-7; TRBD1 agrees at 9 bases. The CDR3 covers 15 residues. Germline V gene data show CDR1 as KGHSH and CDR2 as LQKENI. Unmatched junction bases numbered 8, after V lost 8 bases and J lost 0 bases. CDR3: CASPERTGDSYEQYF. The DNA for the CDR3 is TGTGCCAGCCCGGAACGGACAGGGGACTCCTACGAGCAGTACTTC.

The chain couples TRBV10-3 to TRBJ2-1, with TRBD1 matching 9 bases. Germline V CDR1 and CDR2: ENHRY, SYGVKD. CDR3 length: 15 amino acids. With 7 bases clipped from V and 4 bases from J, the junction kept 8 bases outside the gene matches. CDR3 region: CAITERQGGYNEQFF. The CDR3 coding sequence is TGTGCCATCACTGAAAGACAGGGGGGGTACAATGAGCAGTTCTTC.

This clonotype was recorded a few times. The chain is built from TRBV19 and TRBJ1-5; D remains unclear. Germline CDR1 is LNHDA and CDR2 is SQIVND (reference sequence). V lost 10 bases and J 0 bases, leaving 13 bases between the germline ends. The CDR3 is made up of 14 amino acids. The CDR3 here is CATNPGYSNQPQHF. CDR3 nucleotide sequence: TGTGCCACCAACCCGGGCTATAGCAATCAGCCCCAGCATTTT.